The following is a TCR beta chain sequence with its context. Antigen: not known. This sample was taken from a study of T cell repertoires in cytomegalovirus infection. Looking at the study overall: In the study, CMV epitopes included recently identified HLA-C-restricted and well-studied HLA-B-restricted ones. Public signatures in TCR beta pointed to CMV infection and matching HLA type.

Trimming shortened V by 9 bases and J by 5 bases, and 14 bases separated the two germline ends. The length of the CDR3 is 13 residues. Germline lookup yields CDR1 MDHEN and CDR2 SYDVKM. Each CDR3 protein is one row after TCRdb ran MiXCR on the reads. The sample holds tens of thousands of distinct CDR3 sequences; over 15% are singletons and the top ten take about 68%. The material was CD8+ T cells from cultured PBMCs, obtained from culture after CMV antigen stimulation. The receptor was derived from a human donor in good health (CMV status not recorded). Some clones in this sample may be carry-over from other donors' samples. The chain joins TRBV28 to TRBJ1-5; a weak D match, TRBD1 (6 bases). The CDR3 protein is CARARDIYQPQHF. Written as DNA, the CDR3 is TGTGCCAGGGCGAGGGACATCTATCAGCCCCAGCATTTT.